The 27 T cell receptor beta chains presented below share a single source sample, sequenced in a study of naive and memory T cell subsets. Study observations and caveats: Naive repertoires, especially CD8, held a few larger clonotypes, possibly memory cells re-expressing CD45RA.

An equimolar mix of two oligonucleotides served as the beta constant-region primer for TRBC1 and TRBC2. The ligated cDNA underwent four PCR rounds using SP2 and nested alpha and beta constant-region primers. TCRdb reprocessed the UMI-ligation and nested PCR reads via MiXCR and lists one record per CDR3 protein. This sample has over 80,000 distinct CDR3 sequences; over 9% occur once, and the top ten carry around 0.13%. Which antigens these TCRs recognize remains unknown. The specimen was naive CD4+ T cells from blood. These receptors were collected from a human donor in good health.

The rearrangement links TRBV7-9 to TRBJ2-6; 15 bases are a match to TRBD2. With 7 bases clipped from V and 0 bases from J, the junction kept 10 bases outside the gene matches. Germline values: CDR1 SEHNR, CDR2 FQNEAQ (reference sequence). The CDR3 length is 20 residues. The DNA of the CDR3 is TGTGCCAGCACCGAGCTTAGGACTAGCGGGAGGGCCTCTGGGGCCAACGTCCTGACTTTC. It yields the protein CASTELRTSGRASGANVLTF.

This clonotype has ten or more counts. The rearrangement uses TRBV9 and TRBJ2-3, with unresolved D. Trimming stripped 4 bases from V and 2 bases from J, with 14 bases between. The CDR3 is 15 residues long. Germline assignment: CDR1 SGDLS and CDR2 YYNGEE. The CDR3 region is CASSPPRTSTDTQYF. In DNA form, the CDR3 reads TGTGCCAGCAGCCCCCCACGAACGTCCACAGATACGCAGTATTTT.

This clonotype has a handful of counts. The chain recombines TRBV6-2 or TRBV6-3 with TRBJ1-5; 9 nucleotides align to TRBD1. CDR3 length: 15 residues. Trimming took 7 bases from V and 3 from J; bases not matched to a gene: 7. CDR1 MNHEY and CDR2 SVGEGT come from the germline V gene. The CDR3 region is CASTSRQGVNQPQHF. CDR3 nucleotides: TGTGCCAGCACTTCCCGACAGGGGGTCAATCAGCCCCAGCATTTT.

V and J are TRBV20-1 and TRBJ2-6, with D possibly being TRBD1 (7 bases). The CDR3 has 16 amino acids. V lost 5 bases to trimming and J lost 1 base, with 15 bases between them. Germline CDR1 and CDR2: DFQATT and SNEGSKA (reference sequence). CDR3 residues: CSAETGTYSGANVLTF. CDR3 DNA: TGCAGTGCTGAGACAGGGACTTATTCTGGGGCCAACGTCCTGACTTTC.

The V gene is TRBV7-8, the J gene TRBJ2-7; 7 positions agree with TRBD2. V dropped 5 bases and J dropped 0; count of bases not matched to a gene: 4. Germline CDR1 is SGHVS and CDR2 is FQNEAQ. The CDR3 totals 14 residues. The CDR3 here is CASSARLASYEQYF. CDR3 bases: TGTGCCAGCAGCGCCCGACTAGCCTCCTACGAGCAGTACTTC.

The chain combines TRBV12-3 or TRBV12-4 with TRBJ2-1; TRBD2 matches 8 bases. The junction had 10 bases not matched to a gene; V was cut back by 7 bases and J by 5 bases. This CDR3 contains 15 residues. CDR3: CASIIQLAANNEQFF. In DNA, the CDR3 is TGTGCCAGCATCATCCAACTAGCGGCTAACAATGAGCAGTTCTTC.

This chain connects TRBV29-1 to TRBJ2-1; TRBD2 matches 8 bases. The CDR3 has 19 amino acids. Germline V gives CDR1 SQVTM, CDR2 ANQGSEA. The ends lost 4 bases at V and 0 bases at J; junction bases unmatched: 17. In DNA form, the CDR3 reads TGCAGCGTTGGGGGGTCGGGACTAGTTCCCCCGAGCTCCTACAATGAGCAGTTCTTC. Translated: CSVGGSGLVPPSSYNEQFF.

This clonotype was detected many times. CDR3 sequence: CASGSRGVQYF. For the CDR3, the DNA is TGTGCTAGTGGGTCCCGGGGCGTGCAGTATTTT. The rearrangement links TRBV12-5 to TRBJ2-3; either TRBD1 or TRBD2 may fit D (5 bases each). The V and J ends lost 6 bases and 11 bases respectively, with 12 bases between them. This CDR3 comprises 11 residues. Germline CDR1 and CDR2: LGHNT and FRNRAP.

V usage is TRBV30 and J usage is TRBJ2-1; tentative D call: TRBD1 (5 bases). V shed 4 bases and J shed 0 bases, with 16 bases lying between them. CDR3 length: 16 amino acids. Germline assignment: CDR1 GTSNPN and CDR2 SVGIG (reference sequence). Here the CDR3 reads CAWIRGSPSSYNEQFF. CDR3 DNA: TGTGCCTGGATAAGGGGCAGCCCTAGCTCCTACAATGAGCAGTTCTTC.

This clonotype showed up many times. The chain joins TRBV29-1 to TRBJ1-1; D possibly corresponds to TRBD1 (6 bases). V lost 5 bases, J lost 5 bases, and 12 bases lay in between. Germline CDR1 and CDR2: SQVTM and ANQGSEA. The CDR3 totals 12 residues. CDR3 loop: CSVSAGVTEAFF. In nucleotides, the CDR3 is TGCAGCGTTTCAGCAGGGGTGACTGAAGCTTTCTTT.

This clonotype was observed a handful of times. The rearrangement uses TRBV4-3 and TRBJ2-6; 12 nucleotides match TRBD1. The CDR3 has 18 amino acids. Germline CDR1 and CDR2: LGHNA and YSLEER. Trimming at V came to 3 bases and at J to 2 bases, leaving 5 bases not matched to a gene. The CDR3 DNA sequence: TGCGCCAGCAGCCAGTCCGGGACAGGGGGCGCTGGGGCCAACGTCCTGACTTTC. It codes for CASSQSGTGGAGANVLTF.

The chain uses TRBV6-2 or TRBV6-3 and TRBJ2-7; the D is unclear. This CDR3 is built from 18 residues. Germline lookup yields CDR1 MNHEY and CDR2 SVGEGT. Deletions cut 5 bases from V and 2 bases from J, with 25 bases between. DNA of the CDR3: TGTGCCAGCAGTCTGCTTTTGAAGGACGTAGGTTTTCCCTACGAGCAGTACTTC. It is translated as CASSLLLKDVGFPYEQYF.

The chain recombines TRBV7-9 with TRBJ1-2; no reliable D call. This CDR3 is built from 16 residues. The V gene's germline CDR1 is SEHNR and CDR2 FQNEAQ (reference sequence). The V end lost 1 base, the J end lost 4 bases, and 16 bases lay between the germline ends. CDR3 residues: CASSLVVLREGYGYTF. Written as DNA, the CDR3 is TGTGCCAGCAGCTTAGTCGTGCTTAGGGAGGGCTATGGCTACACCTTC.

CDR3 coding DNA: TGCAGTGTTCGTCGGGGGCGCCACACAGATACGCAGTATTTT. As protein: CSVRRGRHTDTQYF. This chain joins TRBV20-1 and TRBJ2-3; either TRBD1 or TRBD2 may fit D (6 bases each). V was shortened by 7 bases and J by 2 bases, with 16 bases between the two germline ends. The CDR3 is 14 residues long. Germline V CDR1 and CDR2: DFQATT, SNEGSKA (reference sequence).

This clonotype was recorded a few times. The rearrangement joins TRBV7-2 to TRBJ1-5; D gene uncertain. The CDR3 has 16 residues. V lost 0 bases and J lost 1, with 10 bases in between. Germline values: CDR1 SGHTA, CDR2 FQGNSA. The CDR3 sequence: CASSLASVGSNQPQHF. Here the CDR3 DNA reads TGTGCCAGCAGCTTAGCGTCAGTTGGGAGCAATCAGCCCCAGCATTTT.

This clonotype was counted at least ten times. The chain uses TRBV7-2 and TRBJ2-1; TRBD1 is a possible D gene (5 bases). Per germline, CDR1 SGHTA and CDR2 FQGNSA. This CDR3 comprises 15 residues. The ends were cut back, 4 bases at V and 7 bases at J, with 17 bases in the middle. The CDR3 nucleotides read TGTGCCAGCAGCTCCACGTCTCGCCCAGGGAATGAGCAGTTCTTC. It is translated as CASSSTSRPGNEQFF.

The chain combines TRBV12-5 with TRBJ1-5; weak D call: TRBD1 (6 bases). Trimming left V 6 bases short and J 1 base short, with 16 bases between. CDR3 size: 16 residues. CDR1 LGHNT and CDR2 FRNRAP come from the germline V gene. The CDR3 loop reads CASGGEAGHSNQPQHF. CDR3 DNA: TGTGCTAGTGGGGGAGAAGCGGGACACAGCAATCAGCCCCAGCATTTT.

The chain has TRBV7-2 and TRBJ2-4; a possible D gene is TRBD1 (6 bases). Trimming stripped 5 bases from V and 14 bases from J, with 25 bases between. The CDR3 spans 15 residues. Germline V lookup: CDR1 SGHTA, CDR2 FQGNSA. The CDR3: CASSTRTGTPGEEYF. In DNA form, the CDR3 reads TGTGCCAGCAGCACGCGGACCGGGACACCCGGGGAAGAGTACTTC.

In its sample, this clonotype was seen a few times. The DNA of the CDR3 is TGTGCCAGCAGTGATCTACTAGCGGGAGCAGGAAATGAGCAGTTCTTC. This sequence encodes CASSDLLAGAGNEQFF. This chain connects TRBV6-2 or TRBV6-3 to TRBJ2-1; 11 bases map to TRBD2. Germline V CDR1 and CDR2: MNHEY, SVGEGT. The CDR3 totals 16 residues. The V gene end was trimmed by 5 bases and the J gene end by 7 bases; junction bases not matched to a gene: 10.

The sample holds many counts of this clonotype. The rearrangement joins TRBV15 to TRBJ2-7; D not certain. Per the germline V gene, CDR1 is LNHNV and CDR2 is YYDKDF (reference sequence). The CDR3 is made up of 13 amino acids. The V and J ends lost 9 bases and 5 bases respectively, with 17 bases between them. CDR3 DNA sequence: TGTGCCACATCGTCCCGTATGGTAGACGAGCAGTACTTC. Translation: CATSSRMVDEQYF.

Ten or more counts support this clonotype. The chain couples TRBV28 to TRBJ1-5; 7 bases are a match to TRBD1. Germline V gene lookup returns CDR1 MDHEN and CDR2 SYDVKM. The length of the CDR3 is 17 residues. Trimming removed 3 bases from V and 6 bases from J; junction bases left unmatched: 14. The CDR3 DNA follows: TGTGCCAGCAGTTTTATAGAGTGGAGGGGGCTCGGTCAGCCCCAGCATTTT. Translation: CASSFIEWRGLGQPQHF.

This clonotype was observed a few times. The chain recombines TRBV5-1 with TRBJ2-3; D remains ambiguous. The CDR3 totals 12 residues. Germline CDR1 is SGHRS and CDR2 is YFSETQ. V lost 0 bases, J lost 4 bases, and 3 bases lay in between. This CDR3 reads CASSLAADTQYF. CDR3 coding DNA: TGCGCCAGCAGCTTGGCGGCAGATACGCAGTATTTT.

This clonotype occurred a few times. The chain is built from TRBV7-2 and TRBJ2-1, with a tentative D call TRBD1 (8 bases). CDR1 is SGHTA and CDR2 is FQGNSA in the germline V gene. This CDR3 contains 18 residues. The germline V and J ends were trimmed by 5 bases and 5 bases, with 25 bases remaining between them. The CDR3 is CASSPNGLQGGGDNEQFF. The DNA of the CDR3 is TGTGCCAGCAGCCCGAACGGGTTACAGGGGGGGGGAGACAATGAGCAGTTCTTC.

This clonotype came up many times. The rearrangement links TRBV7-8 to TRBJ1-2, with TRBD1 as a possible D gene (5 bases). The CDR3 loop spans 16 amino acids. V lost 8 bases and J 2 bases, leaving 21 bases between the germline ends. The germline gives CDR1 SGHVS, CDR2 FQNEAQ. The CDR3 sequence is CASGTYMGTSNYGYTF. CDR3 nucleotides: TGTGCCAGCGGCACATATATGGGGACCTCAAACTATGGCTACACCTTC.

This clonotype occurred many times. This chain uses TRBV6-6 with TRBJ2-3; TRBD2 matches 7 bases. CDR1 and CDR2 (germline): MNHNY, SVGAGI (reference sequence). With 6 bases clipped from V and 0 bases from J, the junction kept 9 bases outside the gene matches. This CDR3 spans 16 amino acids. CDR3 sequence reads: CASSIFSGYSTDTQYF. The CDR3, as DNA: TGTGCCAGCAGCATATTTAGCGGGTATAGCACAGATACGCAGTATTTT.

This clonotype occurred a few times. The rearrangement uses TRBV13 and TRBJ1-1; 7 nucleotides line up with TRBD1. The length of the CDR3 is 17 residues. The V gene end was trimmed by 4 bases and the J gene end by 5 bases; junction bases not matched to a gene: 16. Germline CDR1 reads PRHDT; CDR2 reads FYEKMQ (reference sequence). CDR3 loop: CASSSDTYRGGPTEAFF. In DNA, the CDR3 is TGTGCCAGCAGCTCCGACACCTACAGGGGCGGGCCGACTGAAGCTTTCTTT.

CDR3 protein: CASSQALVSYEQYF. The CDR3 nucleotides are TGTGCCAGCAGCCAAGCTCTAGTTTCCTACGAGCAGTACTTC. The V call is TRBV3-1, the J call TRBJ2-7, with D hard to call. The V gene lost 1 base and the J gene lost 1 base, with 8 bases spanning the gap. From germline, CDR1 is LGHDT and CDR2 YNNKEL (reference sequence). This CDR3 is built from 14 residues.